This T cell receptor (beta chain) was identified during a study of blood T cells in healthy people across ages. Overall study results and limits: With naive T cell percentage, TCR beta diversity showed a strong correlation. Among long-lived donors, naive CD4+ cells were more numerous and diversity higher than in aged donors. Unsorted PBMCs prevented conclusive naive versus antigen-experienced comparison.

The count of this clonotype is one. The antigen is undetermined. The CDR3 loop spans 15 amino acids. The germline CDR1 and CDR2 sequences are DFQATT and SNEGSKA (reference sequence). V gave up 0 bases and J gave up 5 bases; unmatched junction bases: 7. Per sample, no less than 5.5 micrograms of total RNA were extracted. Primers used in a second PCR of about 6 to 11 cycles were a sample-barcoded 5' primer and a J-beta primer mix. Using its own MiXCR run on the 5' RACE reads, TCRdb lists one record per CDR3 protein. The sample carries about 640,000 distinct CDR3 sequences, roughly 43% recorded once. This receptor was identified in an elderly man in good health. The sequenced material came from blood. This chain links TRBV20-1 with TRBJ2-5, with 9 bases aligning to TRBD2. The CDR3 protein is CSARDLAGGPETQYF. Here the CDR3 DNA reads TGCAGTGCTAGAGATCTGGCGGGAGGGCCGGAGACCCAGTACTTC.